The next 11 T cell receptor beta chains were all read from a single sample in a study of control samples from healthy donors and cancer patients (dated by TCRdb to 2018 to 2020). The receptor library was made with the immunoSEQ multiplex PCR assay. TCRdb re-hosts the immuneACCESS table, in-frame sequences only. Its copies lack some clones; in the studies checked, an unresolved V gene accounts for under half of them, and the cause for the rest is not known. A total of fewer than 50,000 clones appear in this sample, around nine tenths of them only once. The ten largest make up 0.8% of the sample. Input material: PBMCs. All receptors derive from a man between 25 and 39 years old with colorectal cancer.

CDR3 coding DNA: TGTGCCAGCAGTCCCTTTCTAGCGGGGGCCCACAATGAGCAGTTCTTC. Translated: CASSPFLAGAHNEQFF. The J gene is TRBJ2-1, the V gene TRBV27; 10 nucleotides agree with TRBD2. The CDR3 loop spans 16 amino acids. Germline V gene lookup returns CDR1 MNHEY and CDR2 SMNVEV (reference sequence). V gave up 5 bases and J gave up 5 bases; unmatched junction bases: 9.

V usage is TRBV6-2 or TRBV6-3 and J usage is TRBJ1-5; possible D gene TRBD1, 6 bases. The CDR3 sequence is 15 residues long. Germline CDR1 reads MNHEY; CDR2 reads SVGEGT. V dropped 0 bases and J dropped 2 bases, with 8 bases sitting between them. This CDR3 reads CASSYSTGRNQPQHF. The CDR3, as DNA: TGTGCCAGCAGTTACTCGACAGGTCGCAATCAGCCCCAGCATTTT.

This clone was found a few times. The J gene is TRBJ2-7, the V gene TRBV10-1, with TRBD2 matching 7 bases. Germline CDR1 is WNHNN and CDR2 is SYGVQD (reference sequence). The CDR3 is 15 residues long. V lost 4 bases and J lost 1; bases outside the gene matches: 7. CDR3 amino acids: CASSVGRGCSYEQYV. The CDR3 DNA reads TGCGCCAGCAGTGTGGGGAGGGGTTGTTCCTACGAGCAGTACGTC.

The CDR3: CASSQEGGQGWQPQHF. As DNA, the CDR3 is TGTGCCAGCAGCCAAGAAGGGGGACAGGGTTGGCAGCCCCAGCATTTT. The V and J genes are TRBV4-2 and TRBJ1-5; 9 positions match TRBD1. The CDR3 consists of 16 residues. The germline gives CDR1 LGHNA, CDR2 YNFKEQ. J was trimmed by 7 bases and V by 0 bases; bases with no gene match: 7.

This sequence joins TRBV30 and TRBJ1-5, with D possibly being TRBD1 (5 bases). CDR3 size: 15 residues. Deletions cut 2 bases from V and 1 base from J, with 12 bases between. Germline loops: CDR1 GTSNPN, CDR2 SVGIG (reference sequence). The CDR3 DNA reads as TGTGCCTGGAGTCCCAGGGTCGACAGCAATCAGCCCCAGCATTTT. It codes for CAWSPRVDSNQPQHF.

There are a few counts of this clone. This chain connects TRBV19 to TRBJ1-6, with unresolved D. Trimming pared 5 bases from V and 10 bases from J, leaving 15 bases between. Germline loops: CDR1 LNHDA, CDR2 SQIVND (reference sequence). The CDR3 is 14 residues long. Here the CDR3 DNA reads TGTGCCAGTAGTCTTTCGGCGGGAAACTCACCCCTCCACTTT. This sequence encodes CASSLSAGNSPLHF.

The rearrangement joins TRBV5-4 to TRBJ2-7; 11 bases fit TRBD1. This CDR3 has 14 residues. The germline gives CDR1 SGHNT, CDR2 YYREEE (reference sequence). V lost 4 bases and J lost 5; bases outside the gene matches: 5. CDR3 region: CASSAGQGANEQYF. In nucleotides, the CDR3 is TGTGCCAGCAGCGCCGGACAGGGGGCGAACGAGCAGTACTTC.

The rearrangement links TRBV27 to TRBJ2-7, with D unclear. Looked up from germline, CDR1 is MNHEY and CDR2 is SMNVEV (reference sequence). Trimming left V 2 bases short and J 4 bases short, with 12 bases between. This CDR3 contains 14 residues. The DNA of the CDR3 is TGTGCCAGCAGTTTAAGGGCCATGGGTTACGAGCAGTACGTC. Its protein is CASSLRAMGYEQYV.

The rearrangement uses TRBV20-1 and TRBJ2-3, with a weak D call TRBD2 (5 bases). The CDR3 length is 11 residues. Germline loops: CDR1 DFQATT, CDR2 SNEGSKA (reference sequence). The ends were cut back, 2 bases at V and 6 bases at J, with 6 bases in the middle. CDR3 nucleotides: TGCAGTGCTAGAACGGGGGATACGCAGTATTTT. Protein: CSARTGDTQYF.

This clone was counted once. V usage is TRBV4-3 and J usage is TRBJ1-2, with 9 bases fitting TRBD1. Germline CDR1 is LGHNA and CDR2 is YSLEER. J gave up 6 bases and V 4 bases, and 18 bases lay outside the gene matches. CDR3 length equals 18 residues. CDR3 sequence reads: CASSPSRGQGIIVDGYTF. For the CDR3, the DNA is TGCGCCAGCAGCCCTTCGCGGGGACAGGGAATAATAGTAGATGGCTACACCTTC.

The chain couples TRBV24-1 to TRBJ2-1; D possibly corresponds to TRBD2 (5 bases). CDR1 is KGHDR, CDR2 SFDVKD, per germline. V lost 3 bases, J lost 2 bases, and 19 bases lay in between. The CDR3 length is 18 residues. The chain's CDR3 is CATSDSDTPGIPYNEQFF. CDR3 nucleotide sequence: TGTGCCACCAGTGATAGCGATACCCCCGGGATTCCCTACAATGAGCAGTTCTTC.